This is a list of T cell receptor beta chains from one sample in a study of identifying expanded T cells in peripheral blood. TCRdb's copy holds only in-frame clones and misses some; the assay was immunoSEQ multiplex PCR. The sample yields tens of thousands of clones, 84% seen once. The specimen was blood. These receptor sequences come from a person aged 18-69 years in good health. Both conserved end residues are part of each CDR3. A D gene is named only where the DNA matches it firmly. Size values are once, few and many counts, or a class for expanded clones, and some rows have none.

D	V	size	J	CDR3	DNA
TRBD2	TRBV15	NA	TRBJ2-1	CATSREELAVDEQFF	TGTGCCACCAGCAGAGAGGAACTAGCGGTGGATGAGCAGTTCTTC
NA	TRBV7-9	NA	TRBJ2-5	CASSHFGIDGQETQYF	TGTGCCAGCAGCCATTTTGGGATAGATGGGCAAGAGACCCAGTACTTC
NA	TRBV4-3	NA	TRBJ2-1	CASSHLSWGEQFF	TGCGCCAGCAGCCACCTAAGTTGGGGTGAGCAGTTCTTC
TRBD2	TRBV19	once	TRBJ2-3	CASSMGLAGGPGDTQYF	TGTGCCAGTAGTATGGGGCTAGCGGGAGGGCCGGGAGATACGCAGTATTTT
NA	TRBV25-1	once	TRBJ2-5	CASSESRYSPGETQYF	TGTGCCAGCAGTGAATCCCGATACTCCCCAGGGGAGACCCAGTACTTC
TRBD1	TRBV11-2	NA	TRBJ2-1	CASRSIRGQHNEQFF	TGTGCCAGCAGATCGATCCGGGGACAGCACAATGAGCAGTTCTTC
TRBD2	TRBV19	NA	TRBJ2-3	CASKGTFSGLVSADTQYF	TGTGCCAGTAAAGGTACCTTTAGCGGACTAGTTAGCGCAGATACGCAGTATTTT
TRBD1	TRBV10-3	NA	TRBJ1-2	CAISASDRNYGYTF	TGTGCCATCAGCGCATCGGACAGGAACTATGGCTACACCTTC
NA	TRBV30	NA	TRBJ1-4	CAWSRRVVGEKLFF	TGTGCCTGGAGTCGGAGGGTGGTCGGTGAAAAACTGTTTTTT
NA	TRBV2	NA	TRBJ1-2	CASTARGIGGNYGYTF	TGTGCCAGCACTGCCAGAGGGATCGGGGGTAACTATGGCTACACCTTC
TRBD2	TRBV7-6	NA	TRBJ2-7	CASSRGLAGGTFYEQYF	TGTGCCAGCAGCCGCGGACTAGCGGGAGGTACCTTCTACGAGCAGTACTTC
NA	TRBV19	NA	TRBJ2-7	CASSIAGREQYF	TGTGCCAGTAGTATAGCGGGGCGCGAGCAGTACTTC
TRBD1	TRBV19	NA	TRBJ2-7	CASSMGAGTGTYEQYF	TGTGCCAGTAGTATGGGAGCCGGGACAGGGACCTACGAGCAGTACTTC
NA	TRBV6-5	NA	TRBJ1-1	CASSYGRTRRDTEAFF	TGTGCCAGCAGTTACGGCCGAACTCGAAGGGACACTGAAGCTTTCTTT
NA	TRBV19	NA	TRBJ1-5	CASSKEGTLNQPQHF	TGTGCCAGTAGTAAGGAGGGGACACTCAATCAGCCCCAGCATTTT
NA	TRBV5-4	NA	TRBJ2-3	CASSLGQLAETSTDTQYF	TGTGCCAGCAGCTTGGGACAGCTCGCTGAGACTAGCACAGATACGCAGTATTTT
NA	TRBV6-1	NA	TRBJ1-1	CASSVSGRMNTEAFF	TGTGCCAGCAGTGTGAGTGGACGGATGAACACTGAAGCTTTCTTT
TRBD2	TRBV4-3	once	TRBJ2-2	CASSQAGGSTGELFF	TGCGCCAGCAGCCAAGCGGGAGGGAGCACCGGGGAGCTGTTTTTT
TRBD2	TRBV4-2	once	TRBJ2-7	CASSQDPSGYEQYF	TGTGCCAGCAGCCAAGACCCTAGCGGCTACGAGCAGTACTTC
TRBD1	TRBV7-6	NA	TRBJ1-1	CASSPRTGTEAFF	TGTGCCAGCAGCCCTAGGACAGGGACTGAAGCTTTCTTT
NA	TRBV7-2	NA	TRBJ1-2	CASSLAIWRRDGYTF	TGTGCCAGCAGCTTAGCGATCTGGCGCAGGGATGGCTACACCTTC
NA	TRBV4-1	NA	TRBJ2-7	CASSGPSFKLYEQYF	TGCGCCAGCAGCGGCCCTTCTTTTAAACTCTACGAGCAGTACTTC